One and the same sample provided the 30 T cell receptor beta chains below, sequenced in a study of blood T cell repertoires in COVID-19. Profiling relied on immunoSEQ multiplex PCR, and the TCRdb table lists in-frame clones only, not all of them. The sample has around 250,000 clones, around 81% seen once; the top ten hold 4.4%. Sequenced: peripheral blood. These receptors were obtained from a man in his fifties or sixties with active or convalescent COVID-19.

The chain has TRBV12-5 and TRBJ1-5, with 10 nucleotides matching TRBD1. There are 14 residues in the CDR3. Germline-derived CDR1 and CDR2 are LGHNT and FRNRAP. The trim removed 6 bases at V and 5 bases at J, leaving 4 bases unmatched. CDR3: CASGRQGAYQPQHF. The CDR3 bases are TGTGCTAGTGGCCGACAGGGGGCTTATCAGCCCCAGCATTTT.

The count of this clone is one. The chain carries TRBV20-1 and TRBJ2-5; 10 bases match TRBD2. V trimming: 3 bases; J trimming: 1 base; junction bases outside the gene matches: 5. The CDR3 covers 15 residues. The germline V gene has CDR1 DFQATT and CDR2 SNEGSKA (reference sequence). The CDR3, as DNA: TGCAGTGCTAGTGATAGCGGGGGGCTCCAAGAGACCCAGTACTTC. Translating gives CSASDSGGLQETQYF.

The chain recombines TRBV9 with TRBJ1-1; no reliable D call. The CDR3 runs 13 residues. Germline lookup yields CDR1 SGDLS and CDR2 YYNGEE. V was pared by 0 bases and J by 2 bases, with 5 bases between. This CDR3 is CASSVDRNTEAFF. The CDR3 DNA is TGTGCCAGCAGCGTAGATAGAAACACTGAAGCTTTCTTT.

The chain carries TRBV12-5 and TRBJ2-2; perhaps TRBD1 as D (5 bases). Trimming removed 2 bases at V and 2 bases at J, with 18 bases between. The germline gives CDR1 LGHNT, CDR2 FRNRAP. CDR3 length: 18 residues. The CDR3 region is CASGLTPGLADNTGELFF. DNA for the CDR3: TGTGCTAGTGGTTTGACCCCAGGGCTTGCAGACAACACCGGGGAGCTGTTTTTT.

The V gene is TRBV7-2, the J gene TRBJ2-5; 11 bases are shared with TRBD2. Germline CDR1 is SGHTA and CDR2 is FQGNSA. The V gene end was trimmed by 4 bases and the J gene end by 4 bases; junction bases not matched to a gene: 5. The CDR3 is made up of 15 amino acids. CDR3 DNA sequence: TGTGCCAGCAGCTCCCCCGGGACTAGCGGAGAGACCCAGTACTTC. Translating gives CASSSPGTSGETQYF.

The chain couples TRBV19 to TRBJ1-2; D ambiguous. CDR1 is LNHDA, CDR2 SQIVND, per germline (reference sequence). The V and J ends lost 7 bases and 3 bases respectively, with 15 bases between them. The CDR3 contains 14 residues. CDR3 bases: TGTGCCAGTACCCCCCAGGTTCGAGACTATGGCTACACCTTC. It is translated as CASTPQVRDYGYTF. The full variable domain, in which reference TRBV19 and TRBJ1-2 provide the parts outside the CDR3, is DGGITQSPKYLFRKEGQNVTLSCEQNLNHDAMYWYRQDPGQGLRLIYYSQIVNDFQKGDIAEGYSVSREKKESFPLTVTSAQKNPTAFYLCASTPQVRDYGYTFGSGTRLTVV.

This chain uses TRBV29-1 with TRBJ1-4; 7 bases fit TRBD1. After removal of 4 bases from V and 7 bases from J, the junction contained 6 bases not matched to a gene. From germline, CDR1 is SQVTM and CDR2 ANQGSEA. This CDR3 is 13 amino acids long. The CDR3 DNA reads as TGCAGCGTTGGGTGGCAGGGGGGTGAAAAACTGTTTTTT. Encoded protein: CSVGWQGGEKLFF. Based on the CDR3 plus reference TRBV29-1 and TRBJ1-4, the full variable domain is SAVISQKPSRDICQRGTSLTIQCQVDSQVTMMFWYRQQPGQSLTLIATANQGSEATYESGFVIDKFPISRPNLTFSTLTVSNMSPEDSSIYLCSVGWQGGEKLFFGSGTQLSVL.

The chain is built from TRBV9 and TRBJ2-3; TRBD2 agrees at 7 bases. The CDR3 spans 14 residues. Germline-derived CDR1 and CDR2 are SGDLS and YYNGEE. Trimming at V came to 1 base and at J to 4 bases, leaving 3 bases not matched to a gene. The CDR3 spells CASSVLGGSDTQYF. CDR3 coding DNA: TGTGCCAGCAGCGTACTGGGGGGGTCAGATACGCAGTATTTT.

The genes are TRBV24-1 and TRBJ2-1; TRBD1 agrees at 8 bases. Germline values: CDR1 KGHDR, CDR2 SFDVKD. Germline trimming cut 3 bases from V and 8 bases from J; bases unmatched to any gene: 11. This CDR3 region has 16 residues. CDR3 DNA: TGTGCCACCAGTGATCAAGCCGGGACAGGACGTGATGAGCAGTTCTTC. Its protein product is CATSDQAGTGRDEQFF.

CDR3 nucleotide sequence: TGTGCCAGTAGTATAAGTGGGACAGGGAGGTACGAGCAGTACTTC. It yields the protein CASSISGTGRYEQYF. This chain links TRBV19 with TRBJ2-7, with TRBD1 matching 9 bases. Trimming removed 2 bases from V and 4 bases from J; junction bases left unmatched: 6. CDR3 length equals 15 residues. The germline V gene has CDR1 LNHDA and CDR2 SQIVND (reference sequence).

This clone occurred a few times. This chain connects TRBV28 to TRBJ2-7; 7 bases map to TRBD1. The CDR3 sequence is 14 residues long. Per the germline V gene, CDR1 is MDHEN and CDR2 is SYDVKM. Trimming cost V 6 bases and J 3 bases; bases outside gene matches: 8. CDR3 DNA: TGTGCCAGCAGCAGGACAGGTTTGGGCTACGAGCAGTACTTC. Its protein product is CASSRTGLGYEQYF.

The V call is TRBV2, the J call TRBJ1-4, with 9 bases that match TRBD1. Germline CDR1 and CDR2: SNHLY and FYNNEI. With 6 bases clipped from V and 0 bases from J, the junction kept 11 bases outside the gene matches. This CDR3 is built from 18 residues. The CDR3 reads CASSRRTGALATNEKLFF. In DNA form, the CDR3 reads TGTGCCAGCAGCCGAAGGACAGGGGCCCTTGCAACTAATGAAAAACTGTTTTTT.

The genes are TRBV28 and TRBJ2-1; 11 bases map to TRBD2. This CDR3 is built from 14 residues. V dropped 7 bases and J dropped 9; count of bases not matched to a gene: 8. The germline V gene has CDR1 MDHEN and CDR2 SYDVKM. DNA for the CDR3: TGTGCCAGCACTCAACTAGCGGGGGTCGGTGAGCAGTTCTTC. Its translation is CASTQLAGVGEQFF.

The chain uses TRBV30 and TRBJ1-2, with a tentative D call TRBD1 (5 bases). Trimming shortened V by 5 bases and J by 1 base, and 11 bases separated the two germline ends. Germline V gene lookup returns CDR1 GTSNPN and CDR2 SVGIG (reference sequence). CDR3 length equals 13 residues. The CDR3 protein is CAWARESNYGYTF. For the CDR3, the DNA is TGTGCCTGGGCCAGGGAAAGTAACTATGGCTACACCTTC.

This clone was detected only once. Its ends do not fully match the called genes, so a read error is possible. V gene TRBV3-1 (or the pseudogene TRBV3-2) combines with J gene TRBJ1-6, with 9 bases that match TRBD1. Germline V lookup: CDR1 LGHDT, CDR2 YNNKEL (reference sequence). The CDR3 has 17 residues. As DNA, the CDR3 is TGTGCCAGCAGCCATTTGGGGGACAGGGACTATAGTTCACCCCTCCACTTT. It yields the protein CASSHLGDRDYSSPLHF.

V is TRBV29-1 and J is TRBJ2-1; no definite D call. V was clipped by 7 bases and J by 7 bases, with 11 bases between them. Looked up from germline, CDR1 is SQVTM and CDR2 is ANQGSEA. This CDR3 has 11 amino acids. CDR3 DNA: TGCAGCGCCTTGAGAATGAATGAGCAGTTCTTC. This encodes CSALRMNEQFF.

In this sample, this clone turned up once. The chain recombines TRBV4-1 with TRBJ1-1; perhaps TRBD1 as D (6 bases). The CDR3 spans 13 residues. V gave up 6 bases and J gave up 0 bases, with 8 bases separating them. Germline CDR1 and CDR2: MGHRA and YSYEKL. CDR3 bases: TGCGCCAGCAGACAGGGTCTGAACACTGAAGCTTTCTTT. This gives the protein CASRQGLNTEAFF.

This chain connects TRBV7-8 to TRBJ2-1; 11 nucleotides line up with TRBD2. Germline V gives CDR1 SGHVS, CDR2 FQNEAQ. The CDR3 runs to 12 residues. Trimming removed 5 bases from V and 15 bases from J; junction bases left unmatched: 6. CDR3 DNA: TGTGCCAGCAGCCCAACGACTAGCGGGGTGTTCTTC. This encodes CASSPTTSGVFF. The full variable domain, in which reference TRBV7-8 and TRBJ2-1 provide the parts outside the CDR3, is GAGVSQSPRYKVAKRGQDVALRCDPISGHVSLFWYQQALGQGPEFLTYFQNEAQLDKSGLPSDRFFAERPEGSVSTLKIQRTQQEDSAVYLCASSPTTSGVFFGPGTRLTVL.

J is TRBJ1-4 and V is TRBV7-9; a possible D gene is TRBD1 (6 bases). Germline CDR1 is SEHNR and CDR2 is FQNEAQ (reference sequence). There are 19 residues in the CDR3. Trimming removed 5 bases from V and 0 bases from J, with 22 bases in between. CDR3 protein: CASSLTTGTNFATNEKLFF. Here the CDR3 DNA reads TGTGCCAGCAGCCTGACGACCGGGACAAACTTTGCAACTAATGAAAAACTGTTTTTT.

The CDR3 loop is CASSWGGLLNEQFF. For the CDR3, the DNA is TGCGCCAGCAGCTGGGGGGGACTACTCAATGAGCAGTTCTTC. The chain links TRBV5-1 to TRBJ2-1; 7 nucleotides agree with TRBD2. Germline CDR1 is SGHRS and CDR2 is YFSETQ. The CDR3 consists of 14 residues. V gave up 3 bases and J gave up 6 bases; unmatched junction bases: 6.

The chain recombines TRBV2 with TRBJ2-7; D ambiguous. The V gene lost 3 bases and the J gene lost 3 bases, with 6 bases spanning the gap. The CDR3 length is 12 residues. CDR1 is SNHLY and CDR2 is FYNNEI in the germline V gene. The CDR3 DNA is TGTGCCAGCAGTGAGAGGAGCTACGAGCAGTACTTC. This gives the protein CASSERSYEQYF.

The V gene is TRBV7-8, the J gene TRBJ2-7; 9 bases fit TRBD1. CDR3 length: 16 residues. The V segment lost 5 bases and the J segment 6 bases; nucleotides outside the gene matches: 14. The germline V gene encodes CDR1 SGHVS and CDR2 FQNEAQ. CDR3 sequence (DNA): TGTGCCAGCAGCCAGCTCCCGGGACAGGGTATCAGCGAGCAGTACTTC. Its protein product is CASSQLPGQGISEQYF.

This clone was picked up one time. The chain recombines TRBV9 with TRBJ2-3, with 12 bases fitting TRBD2. Germline lookup yields CDR1 SGDLS and CDR2 YYNGEE. J gave up 2 bases and V 3 bases, and 4 bases lay outside the gene matches. The CDR3 is 16 residues long. In DNA, the CDR3 is TGTGCCAGCAGCGGTACTAGCGGGGGGTTCACAGATACGCAGTATTTT. It encodes CASSGTSGGFTDTQYF.

The chain couples TRBV5-1 to TRBJ2-3; possibly TRBD2 for D (6 bases). Germline-derived CDR1 and CDR2 are SGHRS and YFSETQ. The CDR3 covers 12 residues. Trimming pared 2 bases from V and 5 bases from J, leaving 6 bases between. CDR3 loop: CASSLAGDTQYF. DNA for the CDR3: TGCGCCAGCAGCTTAGCGGGAGATACGCAGTATTTT.

The chain is built from TRBV29-1 and TRBJ2-3, with 7 bases that match TRBD1. V dropped 7 bases and J dropped 5; count of bases not matched to a gene: 15. Germline CDR1 reads SQVTM; CDR2 reads ANQGSEA. The CDR3 loop spans 15 amino acids. The CDR3 DNA reads as TGCAGCGGCGCCGATAGGCAGGGGGTAAAAGATACGCAGTATTTT. It encodes CSGADRQGVKDTQYF.

This clone occurred once. This chain uses TRBV5-5 with TRBJ2-2; D perhaps matches TRBD2 (5 bases). Germline V lookup: CDR1 SGHKS, CDR2 YYEKEE (reference sequence). Trimming removed 0 bases at V and 7 bases at J, with 7 bases between. The CDR3 loop spans 13 amino acids. The CDR3 is CASSLGRDGELFF. The CDR3 nucleotides are TGTGCCAGCAGCTTGGGTCGGGACGGGGAGCTGTTTTTT. Together with reference TRBV5-5 and TRBJ2-2, the CDR3 gives the full variable domain: DAGVTQSPTHLIKTRGQQVTLRCSPISGHKSVSWYQQVLGQGPQFIFQYYEKEERGRGNFPDRFSARQFPNYSSELNVNALLLGDSALYLCASSLGRDGELFFGEGSRLTVL.

This clone was seen a single time. This chain joins TRBV2 and TRBJ1-5; possibly TRBD1 for D (6 bases). CDR3 size: 12 residues. Trimming took off 7 bases at V and 5 bases at J, with 9 bases between the two ends. Germline CDR1 reads SNHLY; CDR2 reads FYNNEI. The CDR3 sequence is CASKTGYQPQHF. DNA for the CDR3: TGTGCCAGCAAAACAGGGTATCAGCCCCAGCATTTT.

The V and J genes are TRBV7-2 and TRBJ1-4, with D perhaps matching TRBD1 (6 bases). Germline assignment: CDR1 SGHTA and CDR2 FQGNSA. V was clipped by 2 bases and J by 4 bases, with 8 bases between them. The CDR3 has 14 amino acids. The CDR3 coding sequence is TGTGCCAGCAGCTTAACAGGGTTTAATGAAAAACTGTTTTTT. Its translation is CASSLTGFNEKLFF.

CDR3 loop: CATAMDRNEIGSEAFF. As DNA, the CDR3 is TGTGCCACCGCCATGGACAGAAACGAGATCGGATCTGAAGCTTTCTTT. This chain connects TRBV28 to TRBJ1-1; D perhaps matches TRBD1 (6 bases). CDR1 and CDR2 (germline): MDHEN, SYDVKM. The V and J ends lost 10 bases and 6 bases respectively, with 27 bases between them. The CDR3 covers 16 residues.

This chain connects TRBV4-1 to TRBJ1-6; D gene unclear. Germline lookup yields CDR1 MGHRA and CDR2 YSYEKL. This CDR3 is 13 amino acids long. The V gene lost 4 bases and the J gene lost 11 bases, with 12 bases spanning the gap. CDR3: CASSRTVETPLHF. In DNA form, the CDR3 reads TGCGCCAGCAGCCGCACGGTCGAGACACCCCTCCACTTT.